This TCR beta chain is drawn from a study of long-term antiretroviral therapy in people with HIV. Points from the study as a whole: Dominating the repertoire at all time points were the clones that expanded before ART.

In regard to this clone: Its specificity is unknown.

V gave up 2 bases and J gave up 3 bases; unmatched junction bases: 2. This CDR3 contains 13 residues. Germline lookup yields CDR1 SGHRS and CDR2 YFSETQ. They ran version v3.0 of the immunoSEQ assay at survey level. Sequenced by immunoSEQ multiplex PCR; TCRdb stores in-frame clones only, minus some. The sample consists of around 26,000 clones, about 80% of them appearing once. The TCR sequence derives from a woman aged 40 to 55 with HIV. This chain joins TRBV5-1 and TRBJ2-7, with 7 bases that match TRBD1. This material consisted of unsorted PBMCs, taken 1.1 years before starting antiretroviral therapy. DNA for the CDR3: TGCGCCAGCAGCTTCTACAGGGGCTACGAGCAGTACTTC. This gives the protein CASSFYRGYEQYF.